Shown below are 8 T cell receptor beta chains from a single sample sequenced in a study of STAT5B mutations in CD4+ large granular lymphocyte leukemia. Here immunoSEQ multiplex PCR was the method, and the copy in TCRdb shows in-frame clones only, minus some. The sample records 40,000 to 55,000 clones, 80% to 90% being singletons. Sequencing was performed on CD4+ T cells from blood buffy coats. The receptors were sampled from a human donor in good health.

The DNA for the CDR3 is TGTGCCATCACAGGGCCGGGGACTGAAGCTTTCTTT. Its protein is CAITGPGTEAFF. V gene TRBV28 combines with J gene TRBJ1-1, with D tentatively TRBD1 (6 bases). This CDR3 is built from 12 residues. Germline V lookup: CDR1 MDHEN, CDR2 SYDVKM. V was cut by 10 bases and J by 5 bases, with 14 bases left in between.

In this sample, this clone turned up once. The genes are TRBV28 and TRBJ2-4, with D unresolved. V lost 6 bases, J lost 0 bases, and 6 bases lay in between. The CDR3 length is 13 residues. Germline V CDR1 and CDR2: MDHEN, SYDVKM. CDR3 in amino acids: CASSGSAKNIQYF. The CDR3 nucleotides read TGTGCCAGCAGCGGGTCAGCCAAAAACATTCAGTACTTC.

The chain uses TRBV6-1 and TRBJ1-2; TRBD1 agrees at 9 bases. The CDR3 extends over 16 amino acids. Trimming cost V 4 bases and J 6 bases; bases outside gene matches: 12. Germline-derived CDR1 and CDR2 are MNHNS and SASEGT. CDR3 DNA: TGTGCCAGCAGTGTTGAGTACCGGGACAGGGAAGATGGCTACACCTTC. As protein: CASSVEYRDREDGYTF.

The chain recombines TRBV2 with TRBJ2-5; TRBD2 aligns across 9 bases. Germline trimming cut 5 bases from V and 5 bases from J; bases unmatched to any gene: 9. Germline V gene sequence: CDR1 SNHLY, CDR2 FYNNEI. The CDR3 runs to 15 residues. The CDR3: CASSLLAGIRETQYF. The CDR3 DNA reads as TGTGCCAGCAGTTTACTAGCGGGTATTCGTGAGACCCAGTACTTC.

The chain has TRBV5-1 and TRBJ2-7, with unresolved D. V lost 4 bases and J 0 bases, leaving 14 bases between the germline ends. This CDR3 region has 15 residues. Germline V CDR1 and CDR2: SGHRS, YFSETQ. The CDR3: CASSPLRASSYEQYF. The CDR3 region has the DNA TGCGCCAGCAGCCCGCTTAGGGCCAGCTCCTACGAGCAGTACTTC.

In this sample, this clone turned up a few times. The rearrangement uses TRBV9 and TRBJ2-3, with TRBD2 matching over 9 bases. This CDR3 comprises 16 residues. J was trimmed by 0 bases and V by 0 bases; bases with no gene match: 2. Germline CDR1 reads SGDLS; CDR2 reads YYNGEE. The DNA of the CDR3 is TGTGCCAGCAGCGTAGCGACTAGCGGAAGCACAGATACGCAGTATTTT. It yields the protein CASSVATSGSTDTQYF.

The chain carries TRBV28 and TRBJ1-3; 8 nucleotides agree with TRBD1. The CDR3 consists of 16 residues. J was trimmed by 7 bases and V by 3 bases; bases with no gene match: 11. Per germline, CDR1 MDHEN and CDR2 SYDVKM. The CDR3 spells CASSFASSRGHNTIYF. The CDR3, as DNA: TGTGCCAGCAGTTTCGCCTCGAGCAGGGGGCATAACACCATATATTTT.

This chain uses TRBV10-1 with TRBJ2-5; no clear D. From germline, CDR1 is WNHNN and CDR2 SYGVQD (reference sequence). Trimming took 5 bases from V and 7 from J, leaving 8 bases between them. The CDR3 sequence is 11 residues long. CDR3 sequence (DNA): TGCGCCAGCAGTCCGCCGAGGACCCAGTACTTC. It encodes CASSPPRTQYF.